A selection of T cell receptor beta chains follows, all from one sample in a study of vaccination effects on CD4 cells after COVID-19. Clones were read by immunoSEQ multiplex PCR, and TCRdb kept only the in-frame ones, dropping some. The table lists around 33,000 clones, over 60% of them singletons. Their specific antigens are unknown. The source material was CD4+ T cells from PBMCs cultured with SARS-CoV-2 spike peptides, sampled after COVID-19 vaccination. These TCRs come from a human donor who received a COVID-19 vaccine. Each CDR3 is given without its conserved first and last residue.

V	CDR3
TRBV29-1	SVEVAGRGRTEAF
TRBV3-1/TRBV3-2	ASSQSYQNTGELF
TRBV5-1	ASSLDAGVLGELF
TRBV27	ASSPRTPRNYNEQF
TRBV5-4	ASSLVADRETQY
TRBV7-8	ASSRGLAGEVDTQY
TRBV6-1	ASSEQTGGTEAF
TRBV21-1	ASSKVWGGGNSPLH
TRBV29-1	SVRTSGNTEAF
TRBV4-1	ASSQDSIYEQY
TRBV4-1	ASSQELANEKLF
TRBV5-1	ASSLYGEFNTEAF
TRBV5-1	ASSLKFGGHTQRNTEAF
TRBV11-2	ASSVSRQGWDIQY
TRBV19	ASSTLPLAGVYNEQF
TRBV5-1	ASSSTSSGRWNEQF
TRBV2	ASRVDRGGYNEQF
TRBV3-1/TRBV3-2	ASSQGGSIPGNTIY
TRBV5-6	ASSSPTASGNTIY
TRBV5-1	ASSLKGGRGQF
TRBV2	ASRQETQY
TRBV27	ASSSHRGQDYGYT
TRBV6-4	ASSADSTNEKLF
TRBV3-1/TRBV3-2	ASSPGTVGEKLF